Following are 5 T cell receptor beta chains from one sample sequenced in a study of CD8+ T cells in alopecia areata. Reverse transcription of extracted RNA yielded cDNA, which provided the sequencing template. Clones were sequenced by immunoSEQ multiplex PCR, and TCRdb holds only the in-frame ones, with some missing. This repertoire shows 200,000 to 250,000 clones, more than 45% found once; its top ten account for 1.5% to 2%. Treatment: oral pan-JAK inhibitor, 5-10 mg twice daily. The input for sequencing was CD4+ T cells sorted from blood, taken at week 4, from a patient treated with tofacitinib. The source of these receptors is a human donor with alopecia areata.

The chain carries TRBV29-1 and TRBJ2-5; D is possibly TRBD1 (8 bases). This CDR3 is 12 amino acids long. Trimming left V 6 bases short and J 5 bases short, with 13 bases between. Germline V lookup: CDR1 SQVTM, CDR2 ANQGSEA. The DNA for the CDR3 is TGCAGCGTCAACAGGGGGGGTGAGACCCAGTACTTC. Its translation: CSVNRGGETQYF.

This rearrangement joins TRBV4-3 to TRBJ1-1, with TRBD1 matching 8 bases. The CDR3 contains 15 residues. Germline CDR1 LGHNA, CDR2 YSLEER. V dropped 3 bases and J dropped 4; count of bases not matched to a gene: 7. CDR3 in amino acids: CASSQTDRGLTEAFF. CDR3 DNA sequence: TGCGCCAGCAGCCAGACAGACAGGGGCCTCACTGAAGCTTTCTTT.

The chain has TRBV11-3 and TRBJ2-1, with 13 bases matching TRBD2. V shed 5 bases and J 8 bases; nucleotides not matched to a gene: 9. The CDR3 runs 16 residues. From germline, CDR1 is SGHNT and CDR2 YENEEA. CDR3 sequence reads: CASSLKLAGGLDEQFF. CDR3 in DNA: TGTGCCAGCAGCCTAAAACTAGCGGGGGGGCTGGATGAGCAGTTCTTC.

The CDR3 spells CAWITPRYSDEQYF. The CDR3, as DNA: TGTGCCTGGATTACCCCCCGTTATTCCGACGAGCAGTACTTC. The rearrangement joins TRBV30 to TRBJ2-7; D not resolved. CDR3 length equals 14 residues. The V and J ends lost 4 bases and 5 bases respectively, with 18 bases between them. CDR1 GTSNPN and CDR2 SVGIG come from the germline V gene (reference sequence).

This chain uses TRBV4-1 with TRBJ2-7, with D possibly TRBD1 on 6 matching bases. The germline V gene encodes CDR1 MGHRA and CDR2 YSYEKL. The ends were cut back, 2 bases at V and 5 bases at J, with 10 bases in the middle. The CDR3 extends over 13 amino acids. CDR3: CASSQNRDHEQYF. The CDR3 DNA is TGCGCCAGCAGCCAAAACAGGGACCACGAGCAGTACTTC.